Presented here are 29 T cell receptor beta chains from one specimen sequenced in a study of blood T cell repertoires in COVID-19 (dated by TCRdb to 2020 to 2022). Library generation was performed with the immunoSEQ multiplex PCR assay. TCRdb carries this immuneACCESS record with in-frame sequences only. Its versions omit some clonotypes, under half of them owing to an unresolved V gene in the studies checked, with the rest unexplained. The sample data list about 180,000 clones, and about 91% of these were observed just once. The top ten clonotypes cover around 4% of the sample. Material for sequencing was peripheral blood. The receptors were gathered from a woman aged 25-40 years with acute or convalescent COVID-19.

This clone was observed once. The rearrangement links TRBV15 to TRBJ2-1; 10 bases fit TRBD1. Germline trimming cut 9 bases from V and 4 bases from J; bases unmatched to any gene: 12. CDR1 is LNHNV and CDR2 is YYDKDF in the germline V gene (reference sequence). The CDR3 is made up of 16 amino acids. The CDR3 region is CATRDRGLAGYNEQFF. The CDR3, as DNA: TGTGCCACACGCGACAGGGGGCTTGCGGGGTACAATGAGCAGTTCTTC.

This sequence joins TRBV11-3 and TRBJ2-3, with D maybe TRBD1 (6 bases). The CDR3 is 14 amino acids. V dropped 0 bases and J dropped 11 bases, with 15 bases sitting between them. The germline V gene encodes CDR1 SGHNT and CDR2 YENEEA. Written as DNA, the CDR3 is TGTGCCAGCAGCTTAGATGGACAGAAGATAAAGCAGTATTTT. It encodes CASSLDGQKIKQYF.

The gene calls are TRBV9 and TRBJ2-1; D not certain. This CDR3 region has 13 residues. CDR1 is SGDLS, CDR2 YYNGEE, per germline. V was clipped by 1 base and J by 6 bases, with 8 bases between them. CDR3 coding DNA: TGTGCCAGCAGCGTAAGCTCCCTCAATGAGCAGTTCTTC. It encodes CASSVSSLNEQFF.

This clone came up once. This chain joins TRBV5-1 and TRBJ2-7; TRBD2 matches 7 bases. The CDR3 runs 14 residues. Per germline, CDR1 SGHRS and CDR2 YFSETQ. The V gene end was trimmed by 7 bases and the J gene end by 0 bases; junction bases not matched to a gene: 7. The CDR3 here is CASGGGPSSYEQYF. CDR3 nucleotides: TGCGCCAGCGGGGGGGGACCGAGCTCCTACGAGCAGTACTTC.

CDR3 in amino acids: CASRTGTGNGYTF. The CDR3 DNA is TGTGCCAGCAGGACCGGGACAGGGAATGGCTACACCTTC. This chain uses TRBV2 with TRBJ1-2; 9 nucleotides line up with TRBD1. The CDR3 is 13 residues long. With V trimmed by 6 bases and J by 6 bases, 5 bases remained unmatched. Germline loops: CDR1 SNHLY, CDR2 FYNNEI.

The chain combines TRBV5-1 with TRBJ1-5; D uncertain. Per germline, CDR1 SGHRS and CDR2 YFSETQ. The CDR3 length is 15 residues. The V and J ends lost 1 base and 1 base respectively, with 9 bases between them. The CDR3 here is CASSLLPGSNQPQHF. CDR3 in DNA: TGCGCCAGCAGCTTGCTTCCGGGAAGCAATCAGCCCCAGCATTTT.

V usage is TRBV5-4 and J usage is TRBJ1-1, with D possibly matching TRBD1 (5 bases). Between the trimmed V and J ends, which lost 4 bases and 6 bases, there was a span of 19 bases. Germline V gene lookup returns CDR1 SGHNT and CDR2 YYREEE (reference sequence). The CDR3 totals 15 residues. The CDR3 sequence is CASSPNGGIGAEAFF. CDR3 bases: TGTGCCAGCAGCCCGAACGGGGGAATTGGTGCTGAAGCTTTCTTT. Based on the CDR3 plus reference TRBV5-4 and TRBJ1-1, the full variable domain is ETGVTQSPTHLIKTRGQQVTLRCSSQSGHNTVSWYQQALGQGPQFIFQYYREEENGRGNFPPRFSGLQFPNYSSELNVNALELDDSALYLCASSPNGGIGAEAFFGQGTRLTVV.

Written as DNA, the CDR3 is TGTGCCAGCAGTCCAGGGACTAGCGGGAGGAGGTACGAGCAGTACTTC. Translating gives CASSPGTSGRRYEQYF. The chain couples TRBV27 to TRBJ2-7; the match to TRBD2 covers 15 bases. Per germline, CDR1 MNHEY and CDR2 SMNVEV (reference sequence). The CDR3 totals 16 residues. The trim removed 5 bases at V and 4 bases at J, leaving 6 bases unmatched.

This clone was seen just once. The V call is TRBV9, the J call TRBJ2-7; 12 nucleotides match TRBD2. V was pared by 0 bases and J by 1 base, with 2 bases of the junction left unmatched. Germline V CDR1 and CDR2: SGDLS, YYNGEE. This CDR3 is built from 16 residues. The CDR3 here is CASSVGGLAGSYEQYF. CDR3 DNA: TGTGCCAGCAGCGTAGGGGGACTAGCGGGTTCCTACGAGCAGTACTTC.

The J gene is TRBJ1-2, the V gene TRBV11-3; 7 bases line up with TRBD1. The length of the CDR3 is 14 residues. J gave up 4 bases and V 5 bases, and 7 bases lay outside the gene matches. Germline lookup yields CDR1 SGHNT and CDR2 YENEEA. The CDR3 loop is CASSTSGTAYGYTF. In DNA, the CDR3 is TGTGCCAGCAGCACGTCCGGGACAGCCTATGGCTACACCTTC.

CDR3 sequence reads: CASSSEDSLPYQETQYF. The CDR3 DNA reads as TGTGCCAGCAGCTCCGAGGACAGCCTGCCGTACCAAGAGACCCAGTACTTC. The V call is TRBV7-2, the J call TRBJ2-5, with D possibly TRBD1 on 6 matching bases. V was clipped by 4 bases and J by 0 bases, with 18 bases between them. CDR1 and CDR2 from the germline V gene are SGHTA and FQGNSA. The CDR3 runs 17 residues.

This chain uses TRBV2 with TRBJ2-7; 9 nucleotides match TRBD1. The CDR3 length is 14 residues. V lost 9 bases and J lost 6; bases outside the gene matches: 12. Germline-derived CDR1 and CDR2 are SNHLY and FYNNEI. The DNA of the CDR3 is TGTGCCAGTACTTCCTCCGGGACAGGGCGCGAGCAGTACTTC. Translation gives CASTSSGTGREQYF.

V gene TRBV6-6 combines with J gene TRBJ1-5; no clear D gene. Germline V gene data show CDR1 as MNHNY and CDR2 as SVGAGI (reference sequence). V lost 1 base, J lost 7 bases, and 8 bases lay in between. CDR3 length equals 13 residues. CDR3 coding DNA: TGTGCCAGCAGTTACTGGCCCTTACAGCCCCAGCATTTT. This encodes CASSYWPLQPQHF.

J is TRBJ2-1 and V is TRBV5-1, with 7 bases identical to TRBD2. V was clipped by 3 bases and J by 6 bases; unmatched bases: 0. In germline, CDR1 is SGHRS, CDR2 YFSETQ. CDR3 length: 12 amino acids. For the CDR3, the DNA is TGCGCCAGCAGCTGGGGGGGCAATGAGCAGTTCTTC. This codes for CASSWGGNEQFF.

This clone came up a few times. This chain uses TRBV7-2 with TRBJ1-2; D is unresolved. Germline loops: CDR1 SGHTA, CDR2 FQGNSA. The germline V and J ends were trimmed by 3 bases and 3 bases, with 2 bases remaining between them. The CDR3 covers 11 residues. The CDR3 DNA follows: TGTGCCAGCAGCTTCTACTATGGCTACACCTTC. Translated: CASSFYYGYTF.

The chain employs TRBV7-9 and TRBJ1-3, with unresolved D. This CDR3 has 12 residues. The V and J ends lost 2 bases and 7 bases respectively, with 6 bases between them. CDR1 SEHNR and CDR2 FQNEAQ come from the germline V gene (reference sequence). In DNA, the CDR3 is TGTGCCAGCAGCTTATATGAGAACACCATATATTTT. Its protein product is CASSLYENTIYF. The whole variable domain, filled in from reference TRBV7-9 and TRBJ1-3, reads DTGVSQNPRHKITKRGQNVTFRCDPISEHNRLYWYRQTLGQGPEFLTYFQNEAQLEKSRLLSDRFSAERPKGSFSTLEIQRTEQGDSAMYLCASSLYENTIYFGEGSWLTVV.

This clone was recorded a few times. The chain uses TRBV30 and TRBJ1-6; D is ambiguous. V lost 0 bases and J lost 5, with 11 bases in between. The length of the CDR3 is 15 residues. CDR1 and CDR2 from the germline V gene are GTSNPN and SVGIG (reference sequence). CDR3 nucleotide sequence: TGTGCCTGGAGTGTACGGACCGGGAATAATTCACCCCTCCACTTT. Translated, it gives CAWSVRTGNNSPLHF.

The chain is built from TRBV30 and TRBJ2-3; D is perhaps TRBD2 (6 bases). The germline V gene has CDR1 GTSNPN and CDR2 SVGIG (reference sequence). The CDR3 consists of 16 residues. V shed 0 bases and J shed 2 bases, with 15 bases lying between them. DNA of the CDR3: TGTGCCTGGAGTGTAGTTCCGGGAGTACTCACAGATACGCAGTATTTT. It translates to CAWSVVPGVLTDTQYF.

The chain combines TRBV28 with TRBJ1-1, with a tentative D call TRBD1 (6 bases). From germline, CDR1 is MDHEN and CDR2 SYDVKM. The length of the CDR3 is 14 residues. The V end lost 7 bases, the J end lost 1 base, and 13 bases lay between the germline ends. Here the CDR3 reads CASTIGQPNTEAFF. The CDR3 DNA sequence: TGTGCCAGCACCATAGGACAGCCGAACACTGAAGCTTTCTTT.

This sequence joins TRBV18 and TRBJ2-5, with 9 bases fitting TRBD2. The CDR3 runs to 14 residues. V was pared by 2 bases and J by 5 bases, with 3 bases of the junction left unmatched. The germline CDR1 and CDR2 sequences are KGHSH and LQKENI. The CDR3: CASSPVSGSETQYF. As DNA, the CDR3 is TGTGCCAGCTCACCAGTTAGCGGGAGTGAGACCCAGTACTTC.

The V and J genes are TRBV18 and TRBJ2-3, with a weak D call TRBD1 (5 bases). Germline V gives CDR1 KGHSH, CDR2 LQKENI. The CDR3 loop spans 15 amino acids. V lost 3 bases to trimming and J lost 2 bases, with 12 bases between them. CDR3 sequence (DNA): TGTGCCAGCTCACCTGGGTGGGGCCACACAGATACGCAGTATTTT. Encoded protein: CASSPGWGHTDTQYF.

This clone was found once. The CDR3 DNA sequence: TGTGCCAGCAGCTTATATGTGAACACTGAAGCTTTCTTT. This codes for CASSLYVNTEAFF. This chain uses TRBV7-8 with TRBJ1-1; D is undetermined. Trimming removed 2 bases at V and 0 bases at J, with 4 bases between. Germline-derived CDR1 and CDR2 are SGHVS and FQNEAQ. This CDR3 spans 13 amino acids.

The chain combines TRBV5-1 with TRBJ1-2; TRBD1 aligns across 10 bases. After removal of 1 base from V and 5 bases from J, the junction contained 2 bases not matched to a gene. Germline loops: CDR1 SGHRS, CDR2 YFSETQ. The CDR3 spans 14 residues. The CDR3 bases are TGCGCCAGCAGCTTGAGGGACAGGGGATATGGCTACACCTTC. It codes for CASSLRDRGYGYTF. The whole variable domain, remainder taken from reference TRBV5-1 and TRBJ1-2, is KAGVTQTPRYLIKTRGQQVTLSCSPISGHRSVSWYQQTPGQGLQFLFEYFSETQRNKGNFPGRFSGRQFSNSRSEMNVSTLELGDSALYLCASSLRDRGYGYTFGSGTRLTVV.

The rearrangement uses TRBV18 and TRBJ2-7; TRBD1 is a possible D gene (6 bases). V lost 3 bases to trimming and J lost 5 bases, with 8 bases between them. Looked up from germline, CDR1 is KGHSH and CDR2 is LQKENI. The CDR3 contains 12 residues. The CDR3 loop reads CASSPSGDEQYF. For the CDR3, the DNA is TGTGCCAGCTCACCTTCAGGGGACGAGCAGTACTTC.

The chain joins TRBV5-1 to TRBJ1-4, with D perhaps matching TRBD1 (5 bases). Per the germline V gene, CDR1 is SGHRS and CDR2 is YFSETQ. This CDR3 comprises 12 residues. V was pared by 5 bases and J by 6 bases, with 8 bases between. The CDR3 reads CASRDIDEKLFF. CDR3 bases: TGCGCCAGCAGGGACATCGATGAAAAACTGTTTTTT.

V is TRBV15 and J is TRBJ1-6, with 9 bases fitting TRBD1. V lost 4 bases to trimming and J lost 7 bases; unmatched junction nucleotides: 17. Germline assignment: CDR1 LNHNV and CDR2 YYDKDF (reference sequence). The CDR3 totals 19 residues. CDR3 nucleotide sequence: TGTGCCACCAGCACGGACAACAGGGGGCGGAAGGTTGGAAATTCACCCCTCCACTTT. Protein sequence: CATSTDNRGRKVGNSPLHF.

This clone came up a few times. The chain employs TRBV7-2 and TRBJ2-7; possibly TRBD2 for D (5 bases). Germline CDR1 is SGHTA and CDR2 is FQGNSA. The CDR3 is made up of 14 amino acids. The V and J ends lost 1 base and 2 bases respectively, with 9 bases between them. Here the CDR3 reads CASSLGFGTYEQYF. The DNA of the CDR3 is TGTGCCAGCAGCTTAGGTTTCGGGACCTACGAGCAGTACTTC.

V and J are TRBV2 and TRBJ2-5, with D possibly being TRBD2 (7 bases). CDR3 length: 13 amino acids. Germline V gene lookup returns CDR1 SNHLY and CDR2 FYNNEI. Between the trimmed V and J ends, which lost 8 bases and 5 bases, there was a span of 15 bases. CDR3 protein: CASSGGAWETQYF. The CDR3 DNA sequence: TGTGCCAGCTCTGGGGGGGCATGGGAGACCCAGTACTTC.

With regard to this clone: This sample also contains other DNA sequences that code for the same CDR3. CDR3 in DNA: TGCAGCGTTCGAGGGGAGACCCAGTACTTC. This sequence encodes CSVRGETQYF. V usage is TRBV29-1 and J usage is TRBJ2-5; tentative D call: TRBD2 (5 bases). From germline, CDR1 is SQVTM and CDR2 ANQGSEA. V lost 5 bases and J lost 5, with 6 bases in between. This CDR3 contains 10 residues.